The rows below give T cell receptor beta chains drawn from one sample of a study of CD8 T cells in ankylosing spondylitis. TCRdb reanalysed the 5' RACE reads using MiXCR and keeps one entry per CDR3 protein. The sample comprises about 420,000 distinct CDR3 sequences, around 24% of which are singletons, and about 17% rests with the top ten. The specimen was blood, either unsorted or a sorted T cell fraction (not recorded which). The receptors derive from a male donor with ankylosing spondylitis. CDR3s include the opening cysteine and the closing phenylalanine or tryptophan. Each record gives: J gene, V gene, D gene, clone size, CDR3 DNA, CDR3 protein. The D gene is left open where the match is weak. Not all rows give a size; the values are once, few, many and, for expanded clones, a class.

J gene: TRBJ2-5
V gene: TRBV11-1
D gene: -
clone size: -
CDR3 DNA: TGTGCCAGCAGCTTAGCGAGGTTTTCCGGCCGAAAACAAGAGACCCAGTACTTC
CDR3 protein: CASSLARFSGRKQETQYF

J gene: TRBJ2-7
V gene: TRBV19
D gene: -
clone size: -
CDR3 DNA: TGTGCCAGTAGTATTGGGCTAGCGAGCTACGAGCAGTACTTC
CDR3 protein: CASSIGLASYEQYF

J gene: TRBJ2-5
V gene: TRBV5-1
D gene: TRBD2
clone size: -
CDR3 DNA: TGCGCCAGCGGCCTCGCGGGAGGGCAAGAGACCCAGTACTTC
CDR3 protein: CASGLAGGQETQYF

J gene: TRBJ2-3
V gene: TRBV5-1
D gene: TRBD1
clone size: few
CDR3 DNA: TGCGCCAGCAGTGCCGGGACAGGGGGCACAGATACGCAGTATTTT
CDR3 protein: CASSAGTGGTDTQYF

J gene: TRBJ2-5
V gene: TRBV29-1
D gene: -
clone size: many
CDR3 DNA: TGCAGCGTTCCCATGGGACTGAGGGAGACCCAGTACTTC
CDR3 protein: CSVPMGLRETQYF

J gene: TRBJ1-1
V gene: TRBV5-5
D gene: -
clone size: once
CDR3 DNA: TGTGCCAGCAGTTCGCCTACCGGGACAATGAACACTGAAGCTTTCTTT
CDR3 protein: CASSSPTGTMNTEAFF

J gene: TRBJ1-2
V gene: TRBV7-9
D gene: TRBD1
clone size: few
CDR3 DNA: TGTGCCAGCAGCTTAGCGATGGGACAGGGGTACTATGGCTACACCTTC
CDR3 protein: CASSLAMGQGYYGYTF

J gene: TRBJ2-3
V gene: TRBV27
D gene: TRBD2
clone size: few
CDR3 DNA: TGTGCCAGCAGTTGGCGCAGCGGGGGAGGGAATACGCAGTATTTT
CDR3 protein: CASSWRSGGGNTQYF

J gene: TRBJ2-1
V gene: TRBV3-1
D gene: TRBD1
clone size: -
CDR3 DNA: TGTGCCAGCAGCCGAGGGACAGGGTTCAATGAGCAGTTCTTC
CDR3 protein: CASSRGTGFNEQFF

J gene: TRBJ1-5
V gene: TRBV7-8
D gene: -
clone size: few
CDR3 DNA: TGTGCCAGCAGCTCCCCTAGCCGACAGCCCCAGCATTTT
CDR3 protein: CASSSPSRQPQHF

J gene: TRBJ2-1
V gene: TRBV29-1
D gene: TRBD2
clone size: -
CDR3 DNA: TGCAGCGTTGAGGGACTAGCGGTCATTTACTCCTACAATGAGCAGTTCTTC
CDR3 protein: CSVEGLAVIYSYNEQFF

J gene: TRBJ2-2
V gene: TRBV2
D gene: -
clone size: -
CDR3 DNA: TGTGCCAGCAACCAGCAGACTTTTTCCGGGGAGCTGTTTTTT
CDR3 protein: CASNQQTFSGELFF

J gene: TRBJ1-2
V gene: TRBV29-1
D gene: -
clone size: -
CDR3 DNA: TGCAGCGTTGGCAGGGAGAACGGCTACACCTTC
CDR3 protein: CSVGRENGYTF

J gene: TRBJ2-7
V gene: TRBV10-3
D gene: TRBD2
clone size: many
CDR3 DNA: TGTGCCATCAGTGGGACTAGCGGGAGCTACGAGCAGTACTTC
CDR3 protein: CAISGTSGSYEQYF

J gene: TRBJ2-7
V gene: TRBV5-1
D gene: TRBD1
clone size: -
CDR3 DNA: TGCGCCAGCAGCCGCGACAGGGACCTCTCCTACGAGCAGTACTTC
CDR3 protein: CASSRDRDLSYEQYF

J gene: TRBJ2-3
V gene: TRBV5-1
D gene: TRBD2
clone size: few
CDR3 DNA: TGCGCCAGCAGCTTGGCCGGAGCGGGAGGTCGGTCAGATACGCAGTATTTT
CDR3 protein: CASSLAGAGGRSDTQYF

J gene: TRBJ2-7
V gene: TRBV5-5
D gene: TRBD1
clone size: few
CDR3 DNA: TGTGCCAGCAGCCTCACAGGGGCCGATCTCTTCGAGCAGTACTTC
CDR3 protein: CASSLTGADLFEQYF

J gene: TRBJ2-1
V gene: TRBV15
D gene: TRBD2
clone size: few
CDR3 DNA: TGTGCCACCAGCTTACTAGCGGGGTACAATGAGCAGTTCTTC
CDR3 protein: CATSLLAGYNEQFF

J gene: TRBJ1-1
V gene: TRBV7-2
D gene: TRBD1
clone size: few
CDR3 DNA: TGTGCCAGCAGCTTATCGGGCTATCGATTCCCAGGGGGACTAATGAACACTGAAGCTTTCTTT
CDR3 protein: CASSLSGYRFPGGLMNTEAFF

J gene: TRBJ2-1
V gene: TRBV7-9
D gene: -
clone size: -
CDR3 DNA: TGTGCCAGCAGCTTCGAGGTAAGGCGGAATGAGCAGTTCTTC
CDR3 protein: CASSFEVRRNEQFF

J gene: TRBJ1-5
V gene: TRBV15
D gene: -
clone size: -
CDR3 DNA: TGTGCCACCAGCAGAGATTCGGGCCCCGGGGGCCTGCCCCAGCATTTT
CDR3 protein: CATSRDSGPGGLPQHF

J gene: TRBJ2-1
V gene: TRBV5-6
D gene: -
clone size: -
CDR3 DNA: TGTGCCAGCACCGTTGACAGCGCCTTCGAGCAGTTCTTC
CDR3 protein: CASTVDSAFEQFF

J gene: TRBJ2-1
V gene: TRBV5-1
D gene: -
clone size: few
CDR3 DNA: TGCGCCAGCAGCCCTACTGCCTTGTCCTACAATGAGCAGTTCTTC
CDR3 protein: CASSPTALSYNEQFF

J gene: TRBJ1-4
V gene: TRBV6-1
D gene: TRBD1
clone size: -
CDR3 DNA: TGTGCCAGCAGTACGGACAGGTCGAATGAAAAACTGTTTTTT
CDR3 protein: CASSTDRSNEKLFF

J gene: TRBJ2-2
V gene: TRBV9
D gene: TRBD2
clone size: few
CDR3 DNA: TGTGCCAGCAGCGTCCTAGCGGGACCAAACACCGGGGAGCTGTTTTTT
CDR3 protein: CASSVLAGPNTGELFF

J gene: TRBJ1-6
V gene: TRBV20-1
D gene: -
clone size: -
CDR3 DNA: TGCAGTGCTAGAGATCCACAGGGAAACAATTCACCCCTCCACTTT
CDR3 protein: CSARDPQGNNSPLHF

J gene: TRBJ2-5
V gene: TRBV20-1
D gene: -
clone size: -
CDR3 DNA: TGCAGTGCTAAAAAGTACCAAGAGACCCAGTACTTC
CDR3 protein: CSAKKYQETQYF

J gene: TRBJ1-2
V gene: TRBV4-1
D gene: -
clone size: -
CDR3 DNA: TGCGCCAGCAGCCGCTTGAGGGCGACGGACGGCTACACCTTC
CDR3 protein: CASSRLRATDGYTF

J gene: TRBJ2-3
V gene: TRBV12-3/TRBV12-4
D gene: TRBD2
clone size: few
CDR3 DNA: TGTGCCAGCAGTAGGCTAGCGGGAGGGCGGAGCACAGATACGCAGTATTTT
CDR3 protein: CASSRLAGGRSTDTQYF